Listed below are T cell receptor beta chains from one sample, sequenced in a study of blood T cell repertoires in COVID-19. Data came from immunoSEQ multiplex PCR; TCRdb stores just in-frame clones and leaves some out. The repertoire includes 200,000 or so clones, roughly 85% of them detected once, and less than 4.5% sits in the top ten. The sequencing sample was made of PBMCs or T cells enriched from blood (not recorded which). These receptor sequences come from a woman between 40 and 50 years old with acute COVID-19. Both conserved end residues are part of each CDR3. A D gene is named only where the DNA matches it firmly. A clone size is listed for some rows: how often the clone was seen (once, few, many), or a class if it is expanded.

clone_size j_call v_call d_call cdr3_aa cdr3_nt
- TRBJ1-2 TRBV3-1/TRBV3-2 - CASSQGQDSRNGYTF TGTGCCAGCAGCCAAGGACAGGACAGTAGAAATGGCTACACCTTC
- TRBJ2-1 TRBV4-2 TRBD2 CASSHTGTSKNEQFF TGTGCCAGCAGCCATACCGGGACTAGCAAAAATGAGCAGTTCTTC
- TRBJ2-3 TRBV24-1 - CATRGLADTQYF TGTGCCACCAGGGGACTGGCAGATACGCAGTATTTT
- TRBJ1-3 TRBV6-5 TRBD1 CASSPTGISGNTIYF TGTGCCAGCAGTCCGACAGGGATCTCTGGAAACACCATATATTTT
- TRBJ1-1 TRBV10-3 - CAISSARGSEAFF TGTGCCATCAGTAGTGCCCGGGGGTCTGAAGCTTTCTTT
- TRBJ1-2 TRBV5-1 TRBD1 CASSRGTVITNYGYTF TGCGCCAGCAGCAGGGGGACAGTTATTACTAACTATGGCTACACCTTC
- TRBJ2-6 TRBV19 TRBD1 CASSTQGDNVLTF TGTGCCAGTAGTACCCAGGGGGACAACGTCCTGACTTTC
- TRBJ2-3 TRBV10-1 - CASSEFRASTDTQYF TGCGCCAGCAGTGAGTTCAGGGCTAGCACAGATACGCAGTATTTT
- TRBJ2-7 TRBV4-1 TRBD1 CASSQVWTGRPPYEQYF TGCGCCAGCAGCCAAGTCTGGACAGGGCGGCCCCCCTACGAGCAGTACTTC
- TRBJ1-2 TRBV12-3/TRBV12-4 TRBD1 CASGSLDRGGYTF TGTGCCAGCGGGTCCCTGGACAGGGGTGGCTACACCTTC
- TRBJ2-7 TRBV19 TRBD2 CASSTRGGGGRKNEQYF TGTGCCAGTAGTACGCGGGGTGGAGGCGGGAGGAAAAACGAGCAGTACTTC
few TRBJ2-1 TRBV9 - CASSVGSRVNEQFF TGTGCCAGCAGCGTAGGTTCCCGAGTCAATGAGCAGTTCTTC
- TRBJ2-1 TRBV5-1 TRBD2 CASSPGGGGNSYNEQFF TGCGCCAGCAGCCCTGGGGGCGGGGGGAACTCCTACAATGAGCAGTTCTTC
- TRBJ1-4 TRBV2 TRBD1 CASSEGRGDSNEKLFF TGTGCCAGCAGTGAAGGAAGGGGGGACAGTAATGAAAAACTGTTTTTT
- TRBJ1-2 TRBV4-1 - CASSQARGGRGHDGYTF TGCGCCAGCAGCCAAGCCCGGGGGGGCAGGGGCCACGATGGCTACACCTTC
- TRBJ1-1 TRBV9 - CASSVVRGTNTEAFF TGTGCCAGCAGCGTAGTTAGGGGGACGAACACTGAAGCTTTCTTT
once TRBJ2-1 TRBV9 TRBD2 CASSVVGTSGGEQFF TGTGCCAGCAGCGTAGTGGGGACTAGCGGGGGTGAGCAGTTCTTC
- TRBJ1-2 TRBV24-1 - CATSDLAGINGYTF TGTGCCACCAGTGATTTGGCAGGGATCAACGGCTACACCTTC
- TRBJ1-1 TRBV7-2 TRBD1 CASSTRDRGYTEAFF TGTGCCAGCAGCACCCGGGACAGGGGTTACACTGAAGCTTTCTTT
- TRBJ1-2 TRBV7-9 - CATLELYGYTF TGTGCCACCCTGGAGCTCTATGGCTACACCTTC
- TRBJ1-1 TRBV15 - CATSRGTGENTEAFF TGTGCCACCAGCAGAGGTACAGGCGAGAACACTGAAGCTTTCTTT
- TRBJ2-5 TRBV11-2 - CASSRGNQETQYF TGTGCCAGCAGCCGGGGAAACCAAGAGACCCAGTACTTC
- TRBJ1-4 TRBV2 - CASCQDNEKLFF TGTGCCAGCTGTCAGGATAATGAAAAACTGTTTTTT
- TRBJ1-2 TRBV5-1 TRBD1 CASSLAGQTYGYTF TGCGCCAGCAGCTTGGCGGGACAGACTTATGGCTACACCTTC
- TRBJ2-1 TRBV2 - CASIKGHNEQFF TGTGCCAGCATCAAGGGGCACAATGAGCAGTTCTTC
- TRBJ1-6 TRBV5-8 - CASDQGSQSSPLHF TGTGCCAGCGACCAGGGTAGTCAGAGTTCACCCCTCCACTTT
- TRBJ1-2 TRBV2 - CASSEDSQWFDGYTF TGTGCCAGCAGTGAGGACAGTCAATGGTTCGACGGCTACACCTTC
- TRBJ2-2 TRBV5-5 - CASSLGRTNTGELFF TGTGCCAGCAGCTTGGGGAGAACCAACACCGGGGAGCTGTTTTTT
- TRBJ2-7 TRBV7-9 - CASSGGPYEQYF TGTGCCAGCAGCGGAGGACCTTACGAGCAGTACTTC
- TRBJ1-5 TRBV5-8 - CASSSYPGQLSNQPQHF TGTGCCAGCAGCTCCTACCCCGGACAGCTTAGCAATCAGCCCCAGCATTTT
- TRBJ2-7 TRBV11-2 TRBD2 CASSLDRTSGHYEQYF TGTGCCAGCAGCTTAGATCGGACTAGCGGACACTACGAGCAGTACTTC
- TRBJ2-1 TRBV18 TRBD1 CASSRTGLSSYNEQFF TGTGCCAGCTCTCGGACAGGGCTAAGCTCCTACAATGAGCAGTTCTTC
- TRBJ1-4 TRBV2 TRBD1 CASSANPTGVNTNEKLFF TGTGCCAGCAGTGCTAACCCGACAGGGGTAAACACTAATGAAAAACTGTTTTTT
- TRBJ1-1 TRBV30 - CAWSSGARTAEAFF TGTGCCTGGAGTTCCGGGGCCAGGACAGCTGAAGCTTTCTTT
few TRBJ1-5 TRBV12-3/TRBV12-4 TRBD1 CASRTGEGPQHF TGTGCCAGCAGGACAGGGGAAGGGCCCCAGCATTTT
- TRBJ1-1 TRBV5-1 TRBD1 CASSAVTGTVTSGAFF TGCGCCAGCAGCGCGGTTACCGGGACAGTGACGAGTGGAGCTTTCTTT
- TRBJ1-3 TRBV15 - CATSREEGHTGNTIYF TGTGCCACCAGCAGAGAAGAGGGTCACACTGGAAACACCATATATTTT
- TRBJ1-3 TRBV7-9 - CASSFSTGGNTIYF TGTGCCAGCAGCTTTTCCACAGGTGGAAACACCATATATTTT
- TRBJ1-2 TRBV7-9 - CASSGQRYGYTF TGTGCCAGCAGTGGACAGAGATATGGCTACACCTTC
- TRBJ2-7 TRBV7-3 - CASSPMGGPYEQYF TGTGCCAGCAGCCCGATGGGGGGGCCCTACGAGCAGTACTTC